Listed below are T cell receptor beta chains from one sample, sequenced in a study of T cell repertoires in cytomegalovirus infection. In TCRdb, the reads were re-called with MiXCR into one record per CDR3 protein. This table holds 300,000 to 400,000 distinct CDR3 sequences, under 35% found once. These receptors have no identified antigens. The sequences come from cultured PBMCs, collected from culture after CMV antigen stimulation. The source is a human donor in good health (CMV status not recorded). Some clones in this sample may be carry-over from other donors' samples. CDR3s include the opening cysteine and the closing phenylalanine or tryptophan. Fields, in order: V gene, clone size, J gene, D gene, CDR3 protein, CDR3 DNA. A D gene is named only where the DNA matches it firmly. Part of the rows lack a size; the others show once, few, many or a class for expanded clones.

V: TRBV6-6; size: few; J: TRBJ2-2; D: TRBD1; CDR3: CASTTGTANTGELFF; DNA: TGTGCCAGCACAACCGGGACAGCCAACACCGGGGAGCTGTTTTTT
V: TRBV14; size: NA; J: TRBJ1-1; D: NA; CDR3: CASRPTRDALFRNTEAFF; DNA: TGTGCCAGCAGACCCACGAGGGACGCCCTATTTCGGAACACTGAAGCTTTCTTT
V: TRBV6-1; size: NA; J: TRBJ1-4; D: NA; CDR3: CASSRDRTNEKLFF; DNA: TGTGCCAGCAGTAGAGATAGGACTAATGAAAAACTGTTTTTT
V: TRBV4-1; size: NA; J: TRBJ2-1; D: TRBD2; CDR3: CASSPRRTSGGGDEQFF; DNA: TGCGCCAGCAGCCCTAGAAGGACTAGCGGGGGGGGAGATGAGCAGTTCTTC
V: TRBV6-9; size: few; J: TRBJ1-1; D: NA; CDR3: CASSYPRSPDTEAFF; DNA: TGTGCCAGCAGTTATCCGAGGTCCCCCGACACTGAAGCTTTCTTT
V: TRBV7-2; size: few; J: TRBJ2-3; D: NA; CDR3: CASSPYADTQYF; DNA: TGTGCCAGCAGTCCATACGCAGATACGCAGTATTTT
V: TRBV19; size: NA; J: TRBJ1-2; D: NA; CDR3: CASSIDQGYYGYTF; DNA: TGTGCCAGTAGTATAGACCAAGGATACTATGGCTACACCTTC
V: TRBV12-3/TRBV12-4; size: once; J: TRBJ2-7; D: TRBD1; CDR3: CASTRDSTFYEQYF; DNA: TGTGCCAGCACCAGGGACAGTACCTTCTACGAGCAGTACTTC
V: TRBV28; size: NA; J: TRBJ2-1; D: NA; CDR3: CASSTPPLTGTYNEQFF; DNA: TGTGCCAGCAGTACCCCGCCTTTGACAGGTACTTACAATGAGCAGTTCTTC
V: TRBV6-5; size: few; J: TRBJ1-4; D: NA; CDR3: CASSYGTAATNEKLFF; DNA: TGTGCCAGCAGTTACGGGACGGCCGCAACTAATGAAAAACTGTTTTTT
V: TRBV7-2; size: NA; J: TRBJ2-7; D: NA; CDR3: CASSPRGTYEQYF; DNA: TGTGCCAGCAGCCCGCGAGGTACCTACGAGCAGTACTTC
V: TRBV11-3; size: few; J: TRBJ2-2; D: TRBD2; CDR3: CASSAGTSGRAGELFF; DNA: TGTGCCAGCAGCGCAGGGACTAGCGGGAGGGCCGGGGAGCTGTTTTTT
V: TRBV6-8; size: few; J: TRBJ1-2; D: TRBD1; CDR3: CASSAPQGRGGNYGYTF; DNA: TGTGCCAGCAGTGCCCCACAGGGGCGAGGGGGCAACTATGGCTACACCTTC
V: TRBV4-1; size: NA; J: TRBJ1-5; D: NA; CDR3: CASSLQTRGDNQPQHF; DNA: TGCGCCAGCAGCCTCCAGACTCGGGGGGACAATCAGCCCCAGCATTTT
V: TRBV2; size: NA; J: TRBJ2-7; D: NA; CDR3: CASTARASSYEQYF; DNA: TGTGCCAGCACGGCGAGGGCCAGCTCCTACGAGCAGTACTTC
V: TRBV7-3; size: NA; J: TRBJ2-5; D: TRBD1; CDR3: CASSSGQRETQYF; DNA: TGTGCCAGCAGCTCGGGACAGAGGGAGACCCAGTACTTC
V: TRBV4-1; size: NA; J: TRBJ2-7; D: TRBD1; CDR3: CASSQVLDRGQREQYF; DNA: TGCGCCAGCAGCCAAGTCTTAGACAGGGGGCAACGCGAGCAGTACTTC
V: TRBV5-6; size: NA; J: TRBJ1-2; D: NA; CDR3: CASSLAGEDGYTF; DNA: TGTGCCAGCAGCTTGGCAGGGGAGGATGGCTACACCTTC
V: TRBV7-2; size: many; J: TRBJ2-3; D: TRBD1; CDR3: CASSDPTGAATDTQYF; DNA: TGTGCCAGCAGCGATCCCACAGGGGCTGCCACAGATACGCAGTATTTT
V: TRBV2; size: few; J: TRBJ2-3; D: NA; CDR3: CASSEGGTLDTQYF; DNA: TGTGCCAGCAGTGAAGGGGGCACTTTGGATACGCAGTATTTT
V: TRBV20-1; size: NA; J: TRBJ1-1; D: NA; CDR3: CSARDSGGTEAFF; DNA: TGCAGTGCTAGAGATTCGGGGGGCACTGAAGCTTTCTTT
V: TRBV20-1; size: NA; J: TRBJ2-3; D: TRBD1; CDR3: CSARGQGTDTQYF; DNA: TGCAGTGCTAGGGGACAGGGAACAGATACGCAGTATTTT
V: TRBV27; size: NA; J: TRBJ2-7; D: NA; CDR3: CASREYRASYEQYF; DNA: TGTGCCAGCAGGGAATACAGGGCCTCCTACGAGCAGTACTTC
V: TRBV20-1; size: NA; J: TRBJ2-4; D: NA; CDR3: CSANRGGGNIQYF; DNA: TGCAGTGCCAACAGGGGTGGAGGGAACATTCAGTACTTC
V: TRBV5-1; size: few; J: TRBJ1-2; D: NA; CDR3: CASSLAPGSYGYTF; DNA: TGCGCCAGCAGCTTGGCCCCCGGGAGCTATGGCTACACCTTC
V: TRBV12-3/TRBV12-4; size: NA; J: TRBJ2-1; D: TRBD1; CDR3: CASVKGADYNEQFF; DNA: TGTGCCAGCGTTAAGGGGGCTGACTACAATGAGCAGTTCTTC
V: TRBV11-3; size: few; J: TRBJ2-1; D: NA; CDR3: CASSMFRGSEQFF; DNA: TGTGCCAGCAGCATGTTTCGGGGCAGTGAGCAGTTCTTC
V: TRBV6-8; size: few; J: TRBJ2-7; D: NA; CDR3: CASSYQFYEQYF; DNA: TGTGCCAGCAGTTACCAGTTCTACGAGCAGTACTTC
V: TRBV29-1; size: many; J: TRBJ2-7; D: NA; CDR3: CSVPGGVPPYYEQYF; DNA: TGCAGCGTCCCCGGAGGGGTCCCACCATATTACGAGCAGTACTTC
V: TRBV27; size: NA; J: TRBJ2-7; D: TRBD1; CDR3: CASSLSPPGTGSYEQYF; DNA: TGTGCCAGCAGTTTATCCCCCCCCGGGACAGGGTCCTACGAGCAGTACTTC
V: TRBV20-1; size: once; J: TRBJ1-1; D: NA; CDR3: CSASSWIGEAFF; DNA: TGCAGTGCTAGCTCCTGGATTGGGGAAGCTTTCTTT
V: TRBV5-1; size: NA; J: TRBJ2-5; D: NA; CDR3: CASSWGTGETQYF; DNA: TGCGCCAGCAGCTGGGGGACGGGAGAGACCCAGTACTTC
V: TRBV12-3/TRBV12-4; size: few; J: TRBJ2-6; D: TRBD1; CDR3: CASSPGTVPLGANVLTF; DNA: TGTGCCAGCAGTCCGGGGACAGTACCTCTCGGGGCCAACGTCCTGACTTTC
V: TRBV10-3; size: many; J: TRBJ2-5; D: TRBD2; CDR3: CAISEGGRGGQETQYF; DNA: TGTGCCATCAGTGAGGGCGGGAGAGGTGGCCAAGAGACCCAGTACTTC
V: TRBV11-1; size: NA; J: TRBJ2-4; D: TRBD2; CDR3: CASSFGLETIQYF; DNA: TGTGCCAGCAGCTTCGGACTAGAAACCATTCAGTACTTC
V: TRBV29-1; size: few; J: TRBJ2-1; D: TRBD2; CDR3: CSVLGEGDEQFF; DNA: TGCAGCGTTTTGGGGGAGGGCGATGAGCAGTTCTTC
V: TRBV7-8; size: many; J: TRBJ2-1; D: NA; CDR3: CASTRRRGYNEQFF; DNA: TGTGCCAGCACGAGACGCCGAGGTTACAATGAGCAGTTCTTC
V: TRBV7-2; size: NA; J: TRBJ2-5; D: NA; CDR3: CASSLAWTGETQYF; DNA: TGTGCCAGCAGCTTAGCGTGGACGGGAGAGACCCAGTACTTC
V: TRBV13; size: NA; J: TRBJ1-2; D: TRBD1; CDR3: CASSLDDDRGQGYTF; DNA: TGTGCCAGCAGCTTGGACGATGACAGGGGGCAAGGCTACACCTTC
V: TRBV6-1; size: once; J: TRBJ2-7; D: NA; CDR3: CASMESRYEQYF; DNA: TGTGCCAGCATGGAGAGTCGCTACGAGCAGTACTTC
V: TRBV6-5; size: few; J: TRBJ2-7; D: NA; CDR3: CASSYSGTVRNEQYF; DNA: TGTGCCAGCAGTTACTCTGGGACTGTGCGGAACGAGCAGTACTTC
V: TRBV6-8; size: NA; J: TRBJ1-4; D: NA; CDR3: CASRFGREATNEKLFF; DNA: TGTGCCAGCAGGTTTGGACGGGAAGCAACTAATGAAAAACTGTTTTTT
V: TRBV6-2/TRBV6-3; size: few; J: TRBJ2-1; D: NA; CDR3: CATQLGNNEQFF; DNA: TGTGCCACGCAACTAGGAAACAATGAGCAGTTCTTC
V: TRBV28; size: few; J: TRBJ2-7; D: TRBD2; CDR3: CASRTGTSALRYEQYF; DNA: TGTGCCAGCAGAACCGGGACTAGCGCTCTCCGGTACGAGCAGTACTTC
V: TRBV11-2; size: NA; J: TRBJ1-4; D: NA; CDR3: CASSLVQGPNEKLFF; DNA: TGTGCCAGCAGCTTAGTCCAGGGTCCTAATGAAAAACTGTTTTTT
V: TRBV11-3; size: many; J: TRBJ2-5; D: TRBD2; CDR3: CASSLDRGVEKTQYF; DNA: TGTGCCAGCAGCTTAGACCGGGGGGTTGAGAAGACCCAGTACTTC
V: TRBV7-2; size: NA; J: TRBJ2-7; D: NA; CDR3: CASSPPSRLVQYF; DNA: TGTGCCAGCAGCCCCCCCAGCCGGCTGGTGCAGTACTTC
V: TRBV6-5; size: NA; J: TRBJ2-7; D: NA; CDR3: CASSLQQETVSYEQYF; DNA: TGTGCCAGCAGTTTACAACAGGAAACGGTCTCCTACGAGCAGTACTTC